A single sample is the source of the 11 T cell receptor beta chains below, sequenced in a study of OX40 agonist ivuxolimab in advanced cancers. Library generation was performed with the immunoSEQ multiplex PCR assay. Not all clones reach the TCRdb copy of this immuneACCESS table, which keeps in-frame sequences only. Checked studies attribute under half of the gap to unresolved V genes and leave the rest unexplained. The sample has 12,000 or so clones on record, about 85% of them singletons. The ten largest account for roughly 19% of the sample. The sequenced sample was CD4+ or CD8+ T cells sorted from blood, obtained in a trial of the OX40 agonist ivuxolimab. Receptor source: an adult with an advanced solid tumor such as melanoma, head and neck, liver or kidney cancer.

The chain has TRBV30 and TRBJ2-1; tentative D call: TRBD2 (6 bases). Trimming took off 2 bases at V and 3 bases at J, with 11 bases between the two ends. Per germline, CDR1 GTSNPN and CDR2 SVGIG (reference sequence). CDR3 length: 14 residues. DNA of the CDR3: TGTGCCTGGAGTCGCGGGGCAGGCTACAATGAGCAGTTCTTC. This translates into CAWSRGAGYNEQFF. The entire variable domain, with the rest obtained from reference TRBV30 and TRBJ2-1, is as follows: SQTIHQWPATLVQPVGSPLSLECTVEGTSNPNLYWYRQAAGRGLQLLFYSVGIGQISSEVPQNLSASRPQDRQFILSSKKLLLSDSGFYLCAWSRGAGYNEQFFGPGTRLTVL.

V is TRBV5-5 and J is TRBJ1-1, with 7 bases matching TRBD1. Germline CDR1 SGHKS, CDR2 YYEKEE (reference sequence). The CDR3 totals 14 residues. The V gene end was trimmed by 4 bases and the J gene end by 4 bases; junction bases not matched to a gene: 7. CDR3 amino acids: CASSVDRVGTEAFF. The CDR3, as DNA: TGTGCCAGCAGCGTCGACAGGGTCGGCACTGAAGCTTTCTTT.

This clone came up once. The CDR3 region has the DNA TGTGCCATCGGACAAGCAATCTCTGGGGCCAACGTCCTGACTTTC. Encoded protein: CAIGQAISGANVLTF. V is TRBV10-3 and J is TRBJ2-6; a possible D gene is TRBD1 (5 bases). V was cut by 8 bases and J by 0 bases, with 11 bases left in between. The germline V gene encodes CDR1 ENHRY and CDR2 SYGVKD. CDR3 length: 15 residues.

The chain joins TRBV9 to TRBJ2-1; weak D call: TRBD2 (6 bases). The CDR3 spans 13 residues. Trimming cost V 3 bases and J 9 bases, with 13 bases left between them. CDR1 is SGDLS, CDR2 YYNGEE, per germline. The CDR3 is CASSASVGGEQFF. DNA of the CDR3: TGTGCCAGCAGCGCTAGCGTGGGCGGTGAGCAGTTCTTC.

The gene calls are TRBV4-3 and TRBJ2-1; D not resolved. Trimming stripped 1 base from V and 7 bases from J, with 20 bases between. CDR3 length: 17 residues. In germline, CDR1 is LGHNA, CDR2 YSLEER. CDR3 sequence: CASSQGEGWYLGNEQFF. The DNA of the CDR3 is TGCGCCAGCAGCCAAGGTGAAGGGTGGTACCTCGGGAATGAGCAGTTCTTC.

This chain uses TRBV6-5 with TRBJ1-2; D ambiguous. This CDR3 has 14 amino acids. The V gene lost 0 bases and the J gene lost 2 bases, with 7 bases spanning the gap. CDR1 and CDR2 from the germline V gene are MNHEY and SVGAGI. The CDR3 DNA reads TGTGCCAGCAGTTACTCCCTAGGGAACTATGGCTACACCTTC. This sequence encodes CASSYSLGNYGYTF.

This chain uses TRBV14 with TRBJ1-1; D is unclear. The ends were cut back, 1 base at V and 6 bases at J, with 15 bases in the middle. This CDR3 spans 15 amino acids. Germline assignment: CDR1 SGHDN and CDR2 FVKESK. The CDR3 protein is CASSQVETLGPEAFF. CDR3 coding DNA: TGTGCCAGCAGCCAAGTGGAGACCCTCGGACCTGAAGCTTTCTTT.

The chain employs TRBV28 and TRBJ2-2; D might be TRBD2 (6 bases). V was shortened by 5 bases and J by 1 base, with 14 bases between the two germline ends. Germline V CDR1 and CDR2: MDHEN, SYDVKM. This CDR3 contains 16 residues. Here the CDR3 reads CASSPPGGGNTGELFF. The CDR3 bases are TGTGCCAGCAGTCCCCCTGGGGGAGGGAACACCGGGGAGCTGTTTTTT.

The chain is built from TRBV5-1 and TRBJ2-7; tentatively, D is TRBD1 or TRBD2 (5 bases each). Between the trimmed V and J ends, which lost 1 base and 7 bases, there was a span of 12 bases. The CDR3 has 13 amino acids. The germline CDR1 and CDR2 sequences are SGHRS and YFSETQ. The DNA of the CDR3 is TGCGCCAGCAGCTTGCCGGGGACGGGAGAGCAGTACTTC. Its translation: CASSLPGTGEQYF.

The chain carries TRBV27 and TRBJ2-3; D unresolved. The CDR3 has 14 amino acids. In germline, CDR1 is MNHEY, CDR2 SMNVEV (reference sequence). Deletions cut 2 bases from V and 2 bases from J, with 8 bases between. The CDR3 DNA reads TGTGCCAGCAGTTTAGACGGTTACACAGATACGCAGTATTTT. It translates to CASSLDGYTDTQYF.

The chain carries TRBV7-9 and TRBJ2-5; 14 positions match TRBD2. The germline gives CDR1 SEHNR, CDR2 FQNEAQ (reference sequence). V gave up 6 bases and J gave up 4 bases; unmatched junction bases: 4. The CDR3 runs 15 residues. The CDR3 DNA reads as TGTGCCAGCAGACTAGGGACTAGCGGGAGAGAGACCCAGTACTTC. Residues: CASRLGTSGRETQYF.